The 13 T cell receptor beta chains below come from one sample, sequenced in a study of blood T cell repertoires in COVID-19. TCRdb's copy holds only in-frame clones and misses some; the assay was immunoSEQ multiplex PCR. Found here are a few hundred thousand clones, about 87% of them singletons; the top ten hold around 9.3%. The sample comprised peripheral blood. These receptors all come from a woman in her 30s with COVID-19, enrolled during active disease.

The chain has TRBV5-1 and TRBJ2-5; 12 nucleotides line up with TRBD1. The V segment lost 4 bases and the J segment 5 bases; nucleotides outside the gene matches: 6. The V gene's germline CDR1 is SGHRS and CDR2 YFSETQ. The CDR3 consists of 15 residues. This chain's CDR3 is CASSPGTGGGETQYF. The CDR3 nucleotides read TGCGCCAGCAGCCCCGGGACAGGGGGCGGTGAGACCCAGTACTTC.

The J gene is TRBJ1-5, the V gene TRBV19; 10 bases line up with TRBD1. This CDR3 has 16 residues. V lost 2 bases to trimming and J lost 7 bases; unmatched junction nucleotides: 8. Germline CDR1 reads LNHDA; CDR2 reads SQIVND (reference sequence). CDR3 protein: CASSIRGTGVGQPQHF. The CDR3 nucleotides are TGTGCCAGTAGTATAAGAGGGACAGGGGTAGGACAGCCCCAGCATTTT. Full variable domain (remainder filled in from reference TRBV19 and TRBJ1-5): DGGITQSPKYLFRKEGQNVTLSCEQNLNHDAMYWYRQDPGQGLRLIYYSQIVNDFQKGDIAEGYSVSREKKESFPLTVTSAQKNPTAFYLCASSIRGTGVGQPQHFGDGTRLSIL.

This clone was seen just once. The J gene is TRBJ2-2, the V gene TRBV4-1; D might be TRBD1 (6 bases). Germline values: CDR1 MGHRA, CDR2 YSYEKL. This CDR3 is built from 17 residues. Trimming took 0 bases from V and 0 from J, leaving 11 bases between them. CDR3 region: CASSQDWNRANTGELFF. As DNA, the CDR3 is TGCGCCAGCAGCCAAGATTGGAACAGGGCGAACACCGGGGAGCTGTTTTTT.

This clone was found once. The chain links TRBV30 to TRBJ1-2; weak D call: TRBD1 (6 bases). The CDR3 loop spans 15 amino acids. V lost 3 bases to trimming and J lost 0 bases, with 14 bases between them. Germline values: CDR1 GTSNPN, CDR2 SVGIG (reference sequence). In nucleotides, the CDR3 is TGTGCCTGGAGGGAACGGACAGACTCTAACTATGGCTACACCTTC. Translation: CAWRERTDSNYGYTF.

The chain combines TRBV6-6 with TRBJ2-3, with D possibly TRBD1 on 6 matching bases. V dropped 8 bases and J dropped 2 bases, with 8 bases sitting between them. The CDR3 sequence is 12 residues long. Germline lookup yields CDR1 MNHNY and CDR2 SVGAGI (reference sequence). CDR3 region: CASSGATDTQYF. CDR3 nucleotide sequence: TGTGCCAGCTCAGGGGCCACAGATACGCAGTATTTT.

CDR3 sequence (DNA): TGTGCCAGCTCGCAGGCCGGACGGGGCTCTGGAAACACCATATATTTT. It codes for CASSQAGRGSGNTIYF. V is TRBV18 and J is TRBJ1-3; D call uncertain. With 6 bases removed from V and 0 bases from J, the gap between germline ends came to 15 bases. Germline V lookup: CDR1 KGHSH, CDR2 LQKENI. The CDR3 spans 16 residues.

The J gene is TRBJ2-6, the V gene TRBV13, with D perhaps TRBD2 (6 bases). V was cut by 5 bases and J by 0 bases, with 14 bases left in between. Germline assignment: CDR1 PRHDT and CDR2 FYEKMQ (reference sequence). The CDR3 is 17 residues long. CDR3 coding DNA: TGTGCCAGCAGCCGAGGGACCGGGAGCTCTGGGGCCAACGTCCTGACTTTC. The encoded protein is CASSRGTGSSGANVLTF.

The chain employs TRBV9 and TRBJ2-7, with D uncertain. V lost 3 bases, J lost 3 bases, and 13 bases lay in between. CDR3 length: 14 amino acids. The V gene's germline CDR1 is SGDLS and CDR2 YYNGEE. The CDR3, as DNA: TGTGCCAGCAGCGCCATAAGCTCGAGCTACGAGCAGTACTTC. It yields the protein CASSAISSSYEQYF.

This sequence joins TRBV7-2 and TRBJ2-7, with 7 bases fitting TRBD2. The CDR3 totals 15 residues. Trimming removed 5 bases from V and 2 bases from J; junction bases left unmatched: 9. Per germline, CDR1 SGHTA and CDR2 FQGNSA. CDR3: CASSLDQRGTYEQYF. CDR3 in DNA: TGTGCCAGCAGCCTCGACCAGCGGGGTACCTACGAGCAGTACTTC.

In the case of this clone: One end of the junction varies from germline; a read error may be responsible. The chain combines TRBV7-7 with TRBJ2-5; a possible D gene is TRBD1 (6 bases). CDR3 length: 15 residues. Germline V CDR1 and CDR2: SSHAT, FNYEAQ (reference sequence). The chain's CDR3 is CASSLGGARGETQYF. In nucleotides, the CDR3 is TGTGCTAGCAGCTTAGGTGGGGCCAGGGGAGAGACCCAGTACTTC. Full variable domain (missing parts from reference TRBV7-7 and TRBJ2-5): GAGVSQSPRYKVTKRGQDVTLRCDPISSHATLYWYQQALGQGPEFLTYFNYEAQPDKSGLPSDRFSAERPEGSISTLTIQRTEQRDSAMYRCASSLGGARGETQYFGPGTRLLVL.

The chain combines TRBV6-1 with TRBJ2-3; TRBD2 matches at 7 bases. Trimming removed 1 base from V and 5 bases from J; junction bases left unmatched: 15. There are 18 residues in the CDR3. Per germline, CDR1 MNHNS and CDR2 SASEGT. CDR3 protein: CASSEEFIWTRRGDTQYF. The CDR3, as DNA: TGTGCCAGCAGTGAAGAGTTTATTTGGACTAGGCGGGGAGATACGCAGTATTTT.

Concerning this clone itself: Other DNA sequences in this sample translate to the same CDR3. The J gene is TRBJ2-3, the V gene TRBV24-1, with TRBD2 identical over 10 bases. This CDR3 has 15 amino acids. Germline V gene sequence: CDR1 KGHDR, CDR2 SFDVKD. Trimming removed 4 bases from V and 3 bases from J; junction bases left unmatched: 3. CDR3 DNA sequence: TGTGCCACCAGTGAAACTAGCGGGATAACAGATACGCAGTATTTT. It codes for CATSETSGITDTQYF.

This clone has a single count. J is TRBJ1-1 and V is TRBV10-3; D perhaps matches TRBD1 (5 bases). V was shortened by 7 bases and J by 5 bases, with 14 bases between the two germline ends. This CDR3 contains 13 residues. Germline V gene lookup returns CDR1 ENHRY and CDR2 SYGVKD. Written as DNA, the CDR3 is TGTGCCATCACCCGGGGGGGGGAAACTGAAGCTTTCTTT. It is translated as CAITRGGETEAFF.